This record concerns one T cell receptor (beta chain) sequence. Its antigen is not known. The CDR3 sequence is 15 residues long. Germline V gives CDR1 GTSNPN, CDR2 SVGIG (reference sequence). V lost 0 bases, J lost 5 bases, and 8 bases stayed unmatched. The sample originates from a study of beta chain features in type 1 diabetes. The study, taken as a whole, reports: Naive, central memory and Treg TCRB repertoires appeared more alike in patients than in healthy donors. Reduced insertions and increased deletions marked VDJ junctions in type 1 diabetes patients.

Reverse transcribing all isolated RNA meant expressed TCRB transcripts were sequenced. TCRdb's copy holds only in-frame clones and misses some; the assay was immunoSEQ multiplex PCR. There are around 250,000 clones in the sample; around 68% occur only once, and almost 0.055% lies in the top ten. The sequence derives from a man aged 25-45 years in good health. Sequencing was performed on naive CD4+ T cells from blood. This rearrangement joins TRBV30 to TRBJ2-5, with 8 bases fitting TRBD2. CDR3 protein: CAWSVPGTRGETQYF. CDR3 nucleotide sequence: TGTGCCTGGAGTGTCCCCGGGACTAGGGGTGAGACCCAGTACTTC.